This TCR beta chain came from a study of regulatory T cells in long-lasting Graves disease. Study-level findings and limits: TCR diversity was lower in persistent Graves' patients than in newly diagnosed ones.

Documented time point: newly diagnosed GD, antithyroid drugs for less than 3 months. PBMC-extracted RNA yielded the TCR library. The V and J ends lost 1 base and 1 base respectively, with 13 bases between them. The CDR3 has 16 residues. CDR1 MDHEN and CDR2 SYDVKM come from the germline V gene. Construction of TCR beta libraries relied on iRepertoire HTBI primers and on Arm-PCR targeting CDR3 regions. MiXCR, applied by TCRdb to the multiplex PCR reads, yields one record per CDR3 protein. The data contain 500,000 or so distinct CDR3 sequences, about 17% of them seen just once; the ten biggest clones take up 10% to 15%. This clonotype has a count of ten or more. Its antigen is currently unknown. The same specimen was also included in a second study, on T cells in Graves' hyperthyroidism and ophthalmopathy. That report notes: It was uncontrolled infection, other autoimmune disease, pregnancy or lactation that excluded patients.

This clonotype was sampled from a man aged 40-55 years with Graves disease. V usage is TRBV28 and J usage is TRBJ1-2; D is undetermined. The sample here was peripheral blood mononuclear cells (PBMCs), taken at new diagnosis, from a patient treated with antithyroid drugs. CDR3 in amino acids: CASSLLAGGDNYGYTF. CDR3 coding DNA: TGTGCCAGCAGTTTATTGGCAGGCGGGGATAACTATGGCTACACCTTC.